This is a list of T cell receptor beta chains from one sample in a study of cytomegalovirus exposure and HLA in healthy donors. The table came from immunoSEQ multiplex PCR; TCRdb's copy has only in-frame clones and leaves some out. The sample has approximately 130,000 clones; around 75% are singletons. Sequencing used PBMCs. Source of these receptors: a woman aged 45-65 years in good health and CMV-seropositive. CDR3s include the opening cysteine and the closing phenylalanine or tryptophan. Each record gives: J gene, V gene, CDR3 protein.

TRBJ2-5 TRBV11-3 CASRSGGAWETQYF
TRBJ2-7 TRBV6-5 CASSYQRLSSYEQYF
TRBJ2-1 TRBV5-4 CASSLSGYSYNEQFF
TRBJ1-1 TRBV7-9 CASSLRRGGDTEAFF
TRBJ2-7 TRBV10-3 CAISPSAGVRYEQYF
TRBJ1-3 TRBV7-2 CASSPSRGNTIYF
TRBJ1-1 TRBV6-5 CASSYAGGTEAFF
TRBJ2-7 TRBV7-8 CASSSWAGLLYEQYF
. TRBV30 CAWSDQIAGTSKTYEQYF
TRBJ1-3 TRBV19 CASSDSFSGNTIYF
TRBJ2-7 TRBV27 CASRPSAKAYEQYF
TRBJ1-5 TRBV6-5 CASSSRALHPGQPQHF
TRBJ2-1 TRBV7-8 CASSLLKGQGVYNEQFF
TRBJ1-4 TRBV25-1 CASSAPGLGTEKLFF
TRBJ1-5 TRBV19 CASGEQVQYSNQPQHF